This T cell receptor beta chain was observed in a study of shared clonotypes between healthy human individuals. The wider study: Plates per donor: three CD4 naive, three CD4 memory, two CD8 naive, one CD8 memory. Study-level findings and limits: The study generally estimated greater richness for naive than memory subsets.

Only in-frame clones appear in the TCRdb table, and some are missing; sequencing was by immunoSEQ multiplex PCR. This sample yields hundreds of thousands of clones, of which more than 95% are seen a single time; less than 0.065% belongs to the top ten. After removal of 4 bases from V and 2 bases from J, the junction contained 4 bases not matched to a gene. The CDR3 loop spans 16 amino acids. Germline-derived CDR1 and CDR2 are LNHDA and SQIVND (reference sequence). This clone was picked up one time. Antigen specificity is unknown. This receptor was identified in a woman aged 25 to 39 in good health. This chain joins TRBV19 and TRBJ2-6, with TRBD1 matching over 8 bases. Sequencing was carried out using naive CD4+ T cells sorted from blood. Subset: CD45RA+ positively selected. The CDR3 reads CASSTDREAGANVLTF. The CDR3 DNA sequence: TGTGCCAGTAGTACGGACAGGGAGGCTGGGGCCAACGTCCTGACTTTC.